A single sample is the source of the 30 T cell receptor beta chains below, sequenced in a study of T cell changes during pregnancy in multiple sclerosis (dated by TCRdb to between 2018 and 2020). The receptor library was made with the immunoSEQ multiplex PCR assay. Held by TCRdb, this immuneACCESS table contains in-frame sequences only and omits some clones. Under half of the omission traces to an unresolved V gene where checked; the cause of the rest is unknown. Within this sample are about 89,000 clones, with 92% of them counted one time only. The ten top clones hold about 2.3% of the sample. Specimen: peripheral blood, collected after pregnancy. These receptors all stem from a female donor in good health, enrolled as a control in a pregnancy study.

The CDR3 DNA reads as TGTGCCAGCAGGTGGGCGGGCGATACGCAGTATTTT. It encodes CASRWAGDTQYF. The chain has TRBV2 and TRBJ2-3, with D perhaps matching TRBD2 (5 bases). V dropped 6 bases and J dropped 6 bases, with 10 bases sitting between them. CDR3 length: 12 amino acids. Germline V CDR1 and CDR2: SNHLY, FYNNEI. Complete variable domain (other parts from reference TRBV2 and TRBJ2-3): EPEVTQTPSHQVTQMGQEVILRCVPISNHLYFYWYRQILGQKVEFLVSFYNNEISEKSEIFDDQFSVERPDGSNFTLKIRSTKLEDSAMYFCASRWAGDTQYFGPGTRLTVL.

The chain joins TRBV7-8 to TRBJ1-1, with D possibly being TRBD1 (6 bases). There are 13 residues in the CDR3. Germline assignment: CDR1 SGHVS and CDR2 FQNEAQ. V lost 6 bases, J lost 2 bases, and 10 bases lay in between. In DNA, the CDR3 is TGTGCCAGCAGTAAGGACAGAAACACTGAAGCTTTCTTT. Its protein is CASSKDRNTEAFF.

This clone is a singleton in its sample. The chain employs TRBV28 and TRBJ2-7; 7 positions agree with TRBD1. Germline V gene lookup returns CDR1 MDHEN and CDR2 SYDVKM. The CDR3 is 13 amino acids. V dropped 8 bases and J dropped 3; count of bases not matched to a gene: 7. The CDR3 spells CASEGQMIYEQYF. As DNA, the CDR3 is TGTGCCAGCGAGGGACAGATGATCTACGAGCAGTACTTC.

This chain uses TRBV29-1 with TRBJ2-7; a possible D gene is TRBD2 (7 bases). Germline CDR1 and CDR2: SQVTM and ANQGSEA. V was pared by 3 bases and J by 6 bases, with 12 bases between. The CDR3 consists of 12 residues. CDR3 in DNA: TGCAGCGTTGAGCGGGGGCCCTTCGAGCAGTACTTC. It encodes CSVERGPFEQYF.

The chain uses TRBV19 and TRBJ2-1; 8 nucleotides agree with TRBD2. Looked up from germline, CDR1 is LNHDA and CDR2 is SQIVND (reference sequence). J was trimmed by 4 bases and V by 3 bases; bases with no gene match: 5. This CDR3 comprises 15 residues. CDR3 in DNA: TGTGCCAGTAGTATTGAACTAGCGGCTTACAATGAGCAGTTCTTC. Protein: CASSIELAAYNEQFF. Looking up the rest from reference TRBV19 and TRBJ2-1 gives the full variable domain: DGGITQSPKYLFRKEGQNVTLSCEQNLNHDAMYWYRQDPGQGLRLIYYSQIVNDFQKGDIAEGYSVSREKKESFPLTVTSAQKNPTAFYLCASSIELAAYNEQFFGPGTRLTVL.

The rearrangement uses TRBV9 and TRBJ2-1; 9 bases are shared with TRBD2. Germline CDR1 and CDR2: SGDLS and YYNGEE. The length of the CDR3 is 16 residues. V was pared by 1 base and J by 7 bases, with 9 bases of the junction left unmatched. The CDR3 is CASSVLAGRGGNEQFF. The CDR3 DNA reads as TGTGCCAGCAGCGTATTGGCGGGGCGGGGGGGGAATGAGCAGTTCTTC.

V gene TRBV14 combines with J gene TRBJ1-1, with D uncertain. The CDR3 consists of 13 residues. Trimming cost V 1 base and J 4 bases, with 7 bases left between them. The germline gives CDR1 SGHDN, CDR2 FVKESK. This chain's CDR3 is CASSQGRGTEAFF. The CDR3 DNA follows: TGTGCCAGCAGCCAAGGGCGGGGCACTGAAGCTTTCTTT. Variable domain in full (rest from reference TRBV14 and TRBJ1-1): EAGVTQFPSHSVIEKGQTVTLRCDPISGHDNLYWYRRVMGKEIKFLLHFVKESKQDESGMPNNRFLAERTGGTYSTLKVQPAELEDSGVYFCASSQGRGTEAFFGQGTRLTVV.

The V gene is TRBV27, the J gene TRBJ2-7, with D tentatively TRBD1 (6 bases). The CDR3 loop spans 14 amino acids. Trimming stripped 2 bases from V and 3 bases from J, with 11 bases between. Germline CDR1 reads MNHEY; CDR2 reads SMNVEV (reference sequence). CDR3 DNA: TGTGCCAGCAGTTTAACCTGGACAGACTACGAGCAGTACTTC. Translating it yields CASSLTWTDYEQYF.

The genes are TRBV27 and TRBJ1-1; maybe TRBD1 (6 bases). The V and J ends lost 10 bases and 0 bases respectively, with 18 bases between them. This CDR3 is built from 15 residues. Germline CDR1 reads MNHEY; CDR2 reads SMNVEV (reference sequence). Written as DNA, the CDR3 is TGTGCCACCAGGCCTTCGACAGGATTGAACACTGAAGCTTTCTTT. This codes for CATRPSTGLNTEAFF.

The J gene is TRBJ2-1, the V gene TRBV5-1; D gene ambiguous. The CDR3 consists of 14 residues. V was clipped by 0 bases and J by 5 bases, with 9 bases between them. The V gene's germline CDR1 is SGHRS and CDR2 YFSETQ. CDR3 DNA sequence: TGCGCCAGCAGCTTGGGGTCTAGTCACAATGAGCAGTTCTTC. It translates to CASSLGSSHNEQFF.

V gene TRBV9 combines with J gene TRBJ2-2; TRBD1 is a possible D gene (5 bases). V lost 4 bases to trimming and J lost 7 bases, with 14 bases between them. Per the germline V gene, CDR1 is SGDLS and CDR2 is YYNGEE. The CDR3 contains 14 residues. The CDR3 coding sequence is TGTGCCAGCAGCATTTATGGGGCGGACGGGGAGCTGTTTTTT. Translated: CASSIYGADGELFF.

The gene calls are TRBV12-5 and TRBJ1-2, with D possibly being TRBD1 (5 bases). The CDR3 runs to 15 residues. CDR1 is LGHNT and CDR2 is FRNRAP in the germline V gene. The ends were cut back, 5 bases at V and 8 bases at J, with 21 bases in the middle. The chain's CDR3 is CASGPFREVQEGYTF. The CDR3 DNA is TGTGCTAGTGGTCCCTTCAGGGAGGTCCAAGAGGGCTACACCTTC.

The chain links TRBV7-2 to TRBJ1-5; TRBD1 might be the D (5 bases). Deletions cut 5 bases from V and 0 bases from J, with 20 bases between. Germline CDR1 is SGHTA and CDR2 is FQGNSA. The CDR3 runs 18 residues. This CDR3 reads CASSPPGVRDYSNQPQHF. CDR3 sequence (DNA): TGTGCCAGCAGCCCGCCGGGGGTCCGGGATTATAGCAATCAGCCCCAGCATTTT.

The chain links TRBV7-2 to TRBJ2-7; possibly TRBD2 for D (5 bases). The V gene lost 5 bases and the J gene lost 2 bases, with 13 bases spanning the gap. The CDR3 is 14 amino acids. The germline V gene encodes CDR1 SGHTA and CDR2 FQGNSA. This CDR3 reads CASSPRAVTYEQYF. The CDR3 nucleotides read TGTGCCAGCAGCCCCAGAGCGGTAACCTACGAGCAGTACTTC.

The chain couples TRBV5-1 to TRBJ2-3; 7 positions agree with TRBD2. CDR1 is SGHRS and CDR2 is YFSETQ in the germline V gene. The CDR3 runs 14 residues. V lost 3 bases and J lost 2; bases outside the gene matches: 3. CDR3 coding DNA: TGCGCCAGCAGCTCAGCGGGGTACACAGATACGCAGTATTTT. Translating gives CASSSAGYTDTQYF.

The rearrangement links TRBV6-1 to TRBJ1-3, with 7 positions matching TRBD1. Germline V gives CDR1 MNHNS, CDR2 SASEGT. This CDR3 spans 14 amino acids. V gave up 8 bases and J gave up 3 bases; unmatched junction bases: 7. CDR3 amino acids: CASYETGYGNTIYF. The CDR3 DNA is TGTGCCAGCTATGAGACAGGGTATGGAAACACCATATATTTT.

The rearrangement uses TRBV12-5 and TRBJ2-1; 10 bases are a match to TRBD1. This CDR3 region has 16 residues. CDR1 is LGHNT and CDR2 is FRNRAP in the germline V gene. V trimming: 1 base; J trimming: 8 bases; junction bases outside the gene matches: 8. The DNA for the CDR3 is TGTGCTAGTGGTTTGGACCCGGGACAGGGGACCCATGAGCAGTTCTTC. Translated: CASGLDPGQGTHEQFF.

Here the CDR3 DNA reads TGTGCCAGCAGCTCGACGGGACAGATCTACGAGCAGTACTTC. It codes for CASSSTGQIYEQYF. This rearrangement joins TRBV7-2 to TRBJ2-7, with 7 bases identical to TRBD1. The CDR3 is 14 amino acids. CDR1 and CDR2 from the germline V gene are SGHTA and FQGNSA. The junction had 6 bases not matched to a gene; V was cut back by 4 bases and J by 3 bases.

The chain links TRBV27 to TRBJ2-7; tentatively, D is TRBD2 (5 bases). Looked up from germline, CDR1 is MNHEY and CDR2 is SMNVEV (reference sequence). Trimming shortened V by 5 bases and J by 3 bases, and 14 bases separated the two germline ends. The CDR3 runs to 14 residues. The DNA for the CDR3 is TGTGCCAGCAGTCCCGGGAATTCGATCTACGAGCAGTACTTC. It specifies CASSPGNSIYEQYF.

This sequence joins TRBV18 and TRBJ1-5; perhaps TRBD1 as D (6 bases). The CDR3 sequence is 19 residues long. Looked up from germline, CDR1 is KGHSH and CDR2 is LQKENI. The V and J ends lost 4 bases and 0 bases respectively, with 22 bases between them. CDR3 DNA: TGTGCCAGCTCACTGAGGCGTATGGACAGAGCAAATAGCAATCAGCCCCAGCATTTT. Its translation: CASSLRRMDRANSNQPQHF.

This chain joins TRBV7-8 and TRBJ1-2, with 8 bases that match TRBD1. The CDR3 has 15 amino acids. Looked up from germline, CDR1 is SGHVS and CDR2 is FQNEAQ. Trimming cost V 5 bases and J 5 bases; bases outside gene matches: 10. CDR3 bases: TGTGCCAGCAGCCGTGAAGGACAGGGTCAATATGGCTACACCTTC. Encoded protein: CASSREGQGQYGYTF.

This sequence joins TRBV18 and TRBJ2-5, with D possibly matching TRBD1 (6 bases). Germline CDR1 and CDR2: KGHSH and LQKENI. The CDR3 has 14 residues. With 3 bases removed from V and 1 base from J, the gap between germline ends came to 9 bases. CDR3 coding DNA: TGTGCCAGCTCACCCGGGACACCCCAAGAGACCCAGTACTTC. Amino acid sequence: CASSPGTPQETQYF.

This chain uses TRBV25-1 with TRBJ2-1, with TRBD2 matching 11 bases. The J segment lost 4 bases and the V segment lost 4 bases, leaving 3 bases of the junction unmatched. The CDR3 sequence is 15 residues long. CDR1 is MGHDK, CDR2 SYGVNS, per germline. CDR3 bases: TGTGCCAGCAGTGTAGCGGGAGGGACGTACAATGAGCAGTTCTTC. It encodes CASSVAGGTYNEQFF.

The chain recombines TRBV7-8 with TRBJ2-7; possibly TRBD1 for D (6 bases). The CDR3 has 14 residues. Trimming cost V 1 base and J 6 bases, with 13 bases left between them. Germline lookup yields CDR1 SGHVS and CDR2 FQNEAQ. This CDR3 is CASSLDGTLIEQYF. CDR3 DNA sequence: TGTGCCAGCAGCTTAGATGGGACACTCATCGAGCAGTACTTC.

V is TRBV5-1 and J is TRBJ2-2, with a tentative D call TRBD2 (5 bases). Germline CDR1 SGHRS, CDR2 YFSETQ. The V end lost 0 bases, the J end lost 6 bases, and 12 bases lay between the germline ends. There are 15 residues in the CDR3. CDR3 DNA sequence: TGCGCCAGCAGCTTGGCGGCGGCGGGTGCCGGGGAGCTGTTTTTT. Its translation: CASSLAAAGAGELFF.

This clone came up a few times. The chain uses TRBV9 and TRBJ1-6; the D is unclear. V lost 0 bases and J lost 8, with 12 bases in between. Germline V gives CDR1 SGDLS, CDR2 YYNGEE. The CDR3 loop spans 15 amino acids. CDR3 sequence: CASSVALADHSPLHF. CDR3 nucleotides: TGTGCCAGCAGCGTAGCTCTGGCAGATCATTCACCCCTCCACTTT.

CDR3 sequence: CASTQGANQPQHF. The CDR3 DNA follows: TGTGCCAGCACGCAGGGGGCGAATCAGCCCCAGCATTTT. This rearrangement joins TRBV6-6 to TRBJ1-5; 8 nucleotides match TRBD1. Germline CDR1 reads MNHNY; CDR2 reads SVGAGI (reference sequence). V was pared by 7 bases and J by 4 bases, with 3 bases of the junction left unmatched. The CDR3 runs to 13 residues.

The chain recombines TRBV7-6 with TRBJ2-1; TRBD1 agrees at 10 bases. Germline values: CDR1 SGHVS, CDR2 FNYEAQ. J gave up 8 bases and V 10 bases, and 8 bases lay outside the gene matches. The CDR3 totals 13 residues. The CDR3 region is CAISGQGGDEQFF. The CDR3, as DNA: TGTGCCATCTCAGGACAGGGGGGTGATGAGCAGTTCTTC.

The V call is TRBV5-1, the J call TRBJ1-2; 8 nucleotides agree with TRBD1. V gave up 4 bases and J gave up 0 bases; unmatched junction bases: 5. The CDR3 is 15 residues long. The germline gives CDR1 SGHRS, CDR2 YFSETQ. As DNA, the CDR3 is TGCGCCAGCAGCCCTTTGACAGGGGCTAACTATGGCTACACCTTC. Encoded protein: CASSPLTGANYGYTF.

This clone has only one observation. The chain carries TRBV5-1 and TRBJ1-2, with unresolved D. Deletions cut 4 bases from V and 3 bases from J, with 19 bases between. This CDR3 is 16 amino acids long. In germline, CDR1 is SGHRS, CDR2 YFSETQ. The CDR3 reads CASSPRTTPSDYGYTF. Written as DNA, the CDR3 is TGCGCCAGCAGCCCGCGAACCACCCCGTCGGACTATGGCTACACCTTC.